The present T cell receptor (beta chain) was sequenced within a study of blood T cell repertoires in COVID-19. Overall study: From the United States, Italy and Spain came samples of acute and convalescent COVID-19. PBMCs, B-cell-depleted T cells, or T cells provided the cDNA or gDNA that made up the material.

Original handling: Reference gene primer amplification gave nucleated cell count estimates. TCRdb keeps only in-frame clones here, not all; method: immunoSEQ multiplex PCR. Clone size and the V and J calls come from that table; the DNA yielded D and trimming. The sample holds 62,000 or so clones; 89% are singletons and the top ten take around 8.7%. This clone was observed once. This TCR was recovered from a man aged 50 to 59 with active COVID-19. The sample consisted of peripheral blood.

The CDR3 reads CASRGTASQNTGELFF. As DNA, the CDR3 is TGTGCCAGCAGGGGGACAGCATCGCAGAACACCGGGGAGCTGTTTTTT. The V call is TRBV2, the J call TRBJ2-2; 7 bases agree with TRBD1. The trim removed 6 bases at V and 1 base at J, leaving 8 bases unmatched. The CDR3 length is 16 residues. Germline loops: CDR1 SNHLY, CDR2 FYNNEI.